This T cell receptor (beta chain) was sequenced in a study of a mutant IDH1 vaccine in newly diagnosed glioma. About this clone: Antigen specificity is unknown.

Profiled with immunoSEQ multiplex PCR; TCRdb holds only in-frame clones, not every one. Of under 55,000 clones listed, over 75% are singletons. Described time point: week 11, during vaccination. Vaccine doses each comprised 300 ug of mutant IDH1 20-mer peptide, with topical imiquimod. Germline trimming cut 6 bases from V and 4 bases from J; bases unmatched to any gene: 6. The germline V gene has CDR1 LNHDA and CDR2 SQIVND (reference sequence). The CDR3 is 14 residues long. The sample was PBMCs, taken from a glioma patient whose treatment included an IDH1 peptide vaccine. This clonotype was obtained from a man aged 45-65 years with glioma. The rearrangement joins TRBV19 to TRBJ1-5; 7 bases align to TRBD1. The CDR3 coding sequence is TGTGCCAGTAGCCGAGGGACAGCAAATCAGCCCCAGCATTTT. The encoded protein is CASSRGTANQPQHF. The full variable domain, in which reference TRBV19 and TRBJ1-5 provide the parts outside the CDR3, is DGGITQSPKYLFRKEGQNVTLSCEQNLNHDAMYWYRQDPGQGLRLIYYSQIVNDFQKGDIAEGYSVSREKKESFPLTVTSAQKNPTAFYLCASSRGTANQPQHFGDGTRLSIL.